The sequence of this T cell receptor (beta chain) was determined in a study of T cell responses to AZD1222 COVID-19 vaccine. Findings and caveats of the study: The span of vaccine-associated CD4 TCRs extended across spike, with dominance at 160-218 and 743-854.

As concerns this clone: The target antigen is unknown.

Profiling relied on immunoSEQ multiplex PCR, and the TCRdb table lists in-frame clones only, not all of them. The sample records fewer than 250,000 clones, roughly 91% being singletons. The CDR3 spans 13 residues. V lost 7 bases and J 7 bases, leaving 14 bases between the germline ends. The V gene's germline CDR1 is SNHLY and CDR2 FYNNEI. The source is an adult in good health. Sequenced material: peripheral blood, taken on day 0 of MenACWY control vaccination. J is TRBJ1-5 and V is TRBV2; D remains ambiguous. DNA for the CDR3: TGTGCCAGCAATCGAGAGTGGGTACAGCCCCAGCATTTT. It yields the protein CASNREWVQPQHF.